These 9 T cell receptor beta chains were sequenced from one sample in a study of cytomegalovirus exposure and HLA in healthy donors (dated by TCRdb to about 2017). Libraries were made using the immunoSEQ multiplex PCR assay. A mixture of 60 forward primers for TCR Vbeta segments and 13 reverse primers for TCR Jbeta segments was used in the multiplex PCR. TCRdb retrieved this table from immuneACCESS and kept in-frame rearrangements only. Not all clones are present; in checked studies, unresolved V genes account for under half, and no reason is known for the remainder. For this sample the table gives 150,000 to 200,000 clones, of which more than 75% were detected only once. Over 2% of the sample goes to the ten largest clones. The sample consisted of PBMCs. These TCRs come from a woman aged 30 to 39 in good health and CMV-seropositive.

The chain carries TRBV7-8 and TRBJ2-1; tentatively, D is TRBD2 (6 bases). CDR1 is SGHVS and CDR2 is FQNEAQ in the germline V gene. The CDR3 runs to 16 residues. V dropped 3 bases and J dropped 5 bases, with 17 bases sitting between them. This CDR3 is CASSFEPGLGDNEQFF. The DNA for the CDR3 is TGTGCCAGCAGCTTCGAGCCGGGACTGGGAGACAATGAGCAGTTCTTC.

The chain employs TRBV4-2 and TRBJ2-3; 9 nucleotides match TRBD2. CDR1 and CDR2 from the germline V gene are LGHNA and YNFKEQ. This CDR3 comprises 17 residues. Losses at the gene ends were 2 bases for V and 0 bases for J; bases not matched to a gene: 6. The CDR3 loop is CASSQRAGGYSTDTQYF. DNA for the CDR3: TGTGCCAGCAGCCAACGAGCGGGGGGCTATAGCACAGATACGCAGTATTTT.

The gene calls are TRBV11-1 and TRBJ2-5, with TRBD2 identical over 10 bases. This CDR3 is 15 amino acids long. Germline V CDR1 and CDR2: SGHAT, FQDESV (reference sequence). Trimming cost V 4 bases and J 5 bases; bases outside gene matches: 7. CDR3 nucleotides: TGTGCCAGCAGCTCGAGCGGGGGGGCCGGCGAGACCCAGTACTTC. Protein sequence: CASSSSGGAGETQYF.

The CDR3 nucleotides are TGTGCCAGCTCACCACCGGGACAGGGGGCTTACGAGCAGTACTTC. Its protein is CASSPPGQGAYEQYF. The chain combines TRBV18 with TRBJ2-7; 12 bases fit TRBD1. This CDR3 is built from 15 residues. Trimming took 0 bases from V and 4 from J; bases not matched to a gene: 1. The V gene's germline CDR1 is KGHSH and CDR2 LQKENI.

This chain uses TRBV5-1 with TRBJ2-7; D is possibly TRBD1 (5 bases). This CDR3 contains 14 residues. Trimming took 0 bases from V and 4 from J, leaving 11 bases between them. Germline V CDR1 and CDR2: SGHRS, YFSETQ. The CDR3 DNA reads TGCGCCAGCAGCTTGGGGGCAGGGCGGTACGAGCAGTACTTC. It encodes CASSLGAGRYEQYF.

This rearrangement joins TRBV28 to TRBJ1-5; the D gene is possibly TRBD1 (5 bases). Trimming took off 6 bases at V and 5 bases at J, with 20 bases between the two ends. The CDR3 loop spans 16 amino acids. Per germline, CDR1 MDHEN and CDR2 SYDVKM. The CDR3 bases are TGTGCCAGCAGGGGGGGTCGCTTGGAACCGTATCAGCCCCAGCATTTT. This encodes CASRGGRLEPYQPQHF.

The rearrangement joins TRBV11-1 to TRBJ1-6; 8 positions agree with TRBD1. The V gene end was trimmed by 6 bases and the J gene end by 1 base; junction bases not matched to a gene: 8. The CDR3 runs 17 residues. Germline V CDR1 and CDR2: SGHAT, FQDESV (reference sequence). In nucleotides, the CDR3 is TGTGCCAGCAGGTCGACAGGGGACGGTTCCTATAATTCACCCCTCCACTTT. It translates to CASRSTGDGSYNSPLHF. Full variable domain (rest looked up from reference TRBV11-1 and TRBJ1-6): EAEVAQSPRYKITEKSQAVAFWCDPISGHATLYWYRQILGQGPELLVQFQDESVVDDSQLPKDRFSAERLKGVDSTLKIQPAELGDSAMYLCASRSTGDGSYNSPLHFGNGTRLTVT.

This clone turned up a few times. The chain uses TRBV5-1 and TRBJ1-1, with TRBD1 as a possible D gene (6 bases). Between the trimmed V and J ends, which lost 2 bases and 6 bases, there was a span of 11 bases. Per germline, CDR1 SGHRS and CDR2 YFSETQ. There are 13 residues in the CDR3. The DNA for the CDR3 is TGCGCCAGCAGCTTAGGGGGGGGCGCTGAAGCTTTCTTT. This translates into CASSLGGGAEAFF.

This sequence joins TRBV27 and TRBJ1-2; no clear D. The CDR3 consists of 15 residues. V was trimmed by 6 bases and J by 6 bases, leaving 20 bases between them. The germline V gene has CDR1 MNHEY and CDR2 SMNVEV (reference sequence). CDR3 coding DNA: TGTGCCAGCAGCAAGGATTACAGCCTGAGAGATGGCTACACCTTC. This encodes CASSKDYSLRDGYTF.